This is a list of T cell receptor beta chains from one sample in a study of CD8 T cells in ankylosing spondylitis. TCRdb reprocessed the 5' RACE reads with MiXCR, giving one entry per CDR3 protein. Counted here are around 180,000 distinct CDR3 sequences, around a sixth occurring once; the ten biggest clones make up approximately 4.3%. The specimen sequenced was blood, either unsorted or a sorted T cell fraction (not recorded which). These receptor sequences come from a male donor under 30 with ankylosing spondylitis or in good health (not recorded which). The CDR3 runs from the conserved cysteine through the conserved F or W. A D gene is named only where the DNA matches it firmly. Size values are once, few and many counts, or a class for expanded clones, and some rows have none.

J gene	clone size	D gene	V gene	CDR3 DNA	CDR3 protein
TRBJ2-6	-	-	TRBV10-2	TGCGCCAGCAGTGTGAAAAAAAGCTGGACAGCCTCTGGGGCCAACGTCCTGACTTTC	CASSVKKSWTASGANVLTF
TRBJ1-3	many	-	TRBV15	TGTGCCACCAGCAGAGATTTGGGGTCCGGAAACACCATATATTTT	CATSRDLGSGNTIYF
TRBJ2-7	-	TRBD2	TRBV10-3	TGTGCCAGTCTAGCGGGAGATCGGCAGTACTTC	CASLAGDRQYF
TRBJ2-3	many	-	TRBV18	TGTGCCAGCTCACCACCTAGCCTGGGCACAGATACGCAGTATTTT	CASSPPSLGTDTQYF
TRBJ2-3	few	-	TRBV4-1	TGCGCCAGCAGCCAACGGGGACGGAGGTATTTT	CASSQRGRRYF
TRBJ2-1	few	TRBD2	TRBV19	TGTGCCAGTTCCGCTAGCGGCAAATACAATGAGCAGTTCTTC	CASSASGKYNEQFF
TRBJ1-4	few	-	TRBV15	TGTGCCACCAGCAGAGAGCCAAATGAAAAACTGTTTTTT	CATSREPNEKLFF
TRBJ1-1	-	TRBD1	TRBV20-1	TGCAGTGCGCAAAGTCCCGGGACAGGGTACACTGAAGCTTTCTTT	CSAQSPGTGYTEAFF
TRBJ2-3	many	TRBD1	TRBV27	TGTGCCAGCAAAGACAGGGGGCCGAGCACAGATACGCAGTATTTT	CASKDRGPSTDTQYF
TRBJ2-3	many	TRBD2	TRBV11-2	TGTGCCAGCAGCTTAGGGACTAGCGGGAACACAGATACGCAGTATTTT	CASSLGTSGNTDTQYF
TRBJ2-7	many	-	TRBV12-3/TRBV12-4	TGTGCCAGCAGCCTTCATACAGGGTGGAAAGAGCAGTACTTC	CASSLHTGWKEQYF
TRBJ1-1	-	-	TRBV29-1	TGCAGCGTGGCCTTTTCCCCAGTCTCCACTGACGCTTTCTTT	CSVAFSPVSTDAFF
TRBJ2-3	many	-	TRBV20-1	TGCAGTGCTAGACCTAGCGGCACAGATACGCAGTATTTT	CSARPSGTDTQYF
TRBJ1-5	many	TRBD1	TRBV6-5	TGTGCCAGCAGTAGGGGGACAGGGGAAGGGCCCCAGCATTTT	CASSRGTGEGPQHF
TRBJ1-1	few	-	TRBV20-1	TGCAGTGCTACCCCTTCGAACACTGAAGCTTTCTTT	CSATPSNTEAFF
TRBJ1-2	many	-	TRBV5-1	TGCGCCAGCAGCGAAGAGGCTGGCTACACCTTC	CASSEEAGYTF
TRBJ2-6	many	-	TRBV15	TGTGCCACCAGCAGGCGACTCTCTGGGGCCAACGTCCTGACTTTC	CATSRRLSGANVLTF
TRBJ1-6	many	-	TRBV4-3	TGCGCCAGCAGCCCCGGGACGGCGAATTCACCCCTCCACTTT	CASSPGTANSPLHF
TRBJ2-1	many	TRBD2	TRBV29-1	TGCAGCGCCGAGGGCCCTAGCGGGAGTGTTGAGCAGTTCTTC	CSAEGPSGSVEQFF
TRBJ2-1	many	TRBD2	TRBV13	TGTGCCAGCAGCAGACTAGCGGTTTCCTACAATGAGCAGTTCTTC	CASSRLAVSYNEQFF
TRBJ1-2	many	-	TRBV27	TGTGCCAGCAGTCTCCGGGACGGCTATGGCTACACCTTC	CASSLRDGYGYTF
TRBJ2-1	many	-	TRBV4-2	TGTGCCAGCAGCCTACGGGGGGACAGGAGCTCCTACAATGAGCAGTTCTTC	CASSLRGDRSSYNEQFF
TRBJ2-1	many	-	TRBV7-2	TGTGCCAGCAGAGCGGGCCGTAGCTCCTACAATGAGCAGTTCTTC	CASRAGRSSYNEQFF
TRBJ2-3	few	-	TRBV29-1	TGCAGCGTTGAGGGTAGAAGGGCAGATACGCAGTATTTT	CSVEGRRADTQYF
TRBJ2-1	many	-	TRBV15	TGTGCCACCAGCAGGGAGAAGACAGGATACAATGAGCAGTTCTTC	CATSREKTGYNEQFF
TRBJ1-2	few	TRBD1	TRBV29-1	TGCAGCGTTTACAGGGGCGATGGCGAGGCCTATGGCTACACCTTC	CSVYRGDGEAYGYTF
TRBJ2-3	many	-	TRBV20-1	TGCAGTGCTAGAGTAATGGATACGCAGTATTTT	CSARVMDTQYF
TRBJ2-1	many	-	TRBV9	TGTGCCAGCAGCGTAGAGCCGGGAGTCATATACAATGAGCAGTTCTTC	CASSVEPGVIYNEQFF
TRBJ2-7	-	-	TRBV4-2	TGTGCCAGCAGCCAAGACTTGACTTCCTACGAGCAGTACTTC	CASSQDLTSYEQYF
TRBJ2-7	few	-	TRBV6-5	TGTGCCAGCAGTCCCACGACGTCCACCTACGAGCAGTACTTC	CASSPTTSTYEQYF
TRBJ2-2	many	TRBD1	TRBV10-3	TGTGCCACCGAGGACAGGGGGCTTCCCGGGGAGCTGTTTTTT	CATEDRGLPGELFF
TRBJ2-5	many	-	TRBV25-1	TGTGCCAGCAGTGAATCTCGGGTGGGGGAGACCCAGTACTTC	CASSESRVGETQYF
TRBJ2-1	many	TRBD2	TRBV4-3	TGCGCCAGCAGCCAAGACGGGACTAGCGGGAGGGAGCAGTTCTTC	CASSQDGTSGREQFF
TRBJ2-1	-	-	TRBV30	TGTGCCTGGAGTGTTTCCAGACTCTACAATGAGCAGTTCTTC	CAWSVSRLYNEQFF
TRBJ2-4	-	-	TRBV7-2	TGTGCCAGCAGCAGCGTGGCGGACATTCAGTACTTC	CASSSVADIQYF
TRBJ2-2	many	-	TRBV12-3/TRBV12-4	TGTGCCAGCAGTTTTCGACTAACCGGGGAGCTGTTTTTT	CASSFRLTGELFF
TRBJ2-1	-	-	TRBV19	TGTGCCAGTAGTATTGGAAACCCCTACAATGAGCAGTTCTTC	CASSIGNPYNEQFF
TRBJ2-7	-	-	TRBV7-6	TGTGCCAGCAGCTTTGAGGCCCGGGGGGAGCAGTACTTC	CASSFEARGEQYF
TRBJ2-1	few	-	TRBV27	TGTGCCAGCAGTTTCACTACCTCCAATGAGCAGTTCTTC	CASSFTTSNEQFF
TRBJ2-2	many	TRBD1	TRBV5-1	TGCGCCAGCAGCTTGTCGACAGGGGTCACCGGGGAGCTGTTTTTT	CASSLSTGVTGELFF
TRBJ2-5	many	-	TRBV6-5	TGTGCCAGCAGGGCAGGGGTTGGGGAGACCCAGTACTTC	CASRAGVGETQYF
TRBJ2-5	many	-	TRBV5-1	TGCGCCAGCAGCTTGGGTGACCGTGAGTTCCAAGAGACCCAGTACTTC	CASSLGDREFQETQYF
TRBJ2-5	-	-	TRBV29-1	TGCAGCGTCGTGGGACTGCACGAAGAGACCCAGTACTTC	CSVVGLHEETQYF
TRBJ2-5	-	-	TRBV29-1	TGCAGCGCAGGGCCGGGATCGGAGACCCAGTACTTC	CSAGPGSETQYF
TRBJ2-1	many	-	TRBV5-1	TGCGCCAGCAGCTTGGCCGGAGATTTGCCCTACAATGAGCAGTTCTTC	CASSLAGDLPYNEQFF
TRBJ2-1	many	TRBD2	TRBV20-1	TGCAGCGCTAGAGGGTTCCTAGCGGGGTACAATGAGCAGTTCTTC	CSARGFLAGYNEQFF
TRBJ2-1	-	TRBD2	TRBV20-1	TGCAGTGCTAGAGCCACCCGGGAGGGCTCCAATGAGCAGTTCTTC	CSARATREGSNEQFF
TRBJ2-2	many	-	TRBV10-3	TGTGCCATCAGTACCCCCGGGACCCCTACCGGGGAGCTGTTTTTT	CAISTPGTPTGELFF
TRBJ2-3	many	TRBD2	TRBV14	TGTGCCAGCAGCCCCCGCGGACTAGCAGGATACACAGATACGCAGTATTTT	CASSPRGLAGYTDTQYF
TRBJ2-3	-	TRBD2	TRBV7-6	TGTGCCAGCAGCTTGCCTAGCGGGAAGACAGATACGCAGTATTTT	CASSLPSGKTDTQYF
TRBJ2-2	once	-	TRBV6-2/TRBV6-3	TGTGCCAGCACCTTAGGGGCGGGAAGGACCGGGGAGCTGTTTTTT	CASTLGAGRTGELFF
TRBJ1-2	-	-	TRBV29-1	TGCAGCGTTGGTATCTCTTCTCTGACCTTC	CSVGISSLTF